This T cell receptor beta chain was recovered during a study of CD8 T cells in Susac syndrome. Random hexamers served to reverse transcribe roughly 0.5 to 1 ug RNA. With immunoSEQ multiplex PCR, TCR beta CDR3 was amplified across 54 Vbeta and 13 Jbeta. TCRdb ran MiXCR on the immunoSEQ multiplex PCR reads and lists one entry per CDR3 protein. The sample has hundreds of thousands of distinct CDR3 sequences; just under 95% are singletons. Sequencing targeted TCR beta in T cells from blood (CD8+ and CD4+). FACS was used to enrich TEMRA cells, whereas the CD8+ and CD4+ T cells were obtained by negative isolation. Germline assignment: CDR1 SGHDT and CDR2 YYEEEE. V shed 6 bases and J 0 bases; nucleotides not matched to a gene: 7. This CDR3 is 17 amino acids long.

The sample was CD4+ T cells from PBMCs. The chain has TRBV5-6 and TRBJ2-6, with TRBD1 matching 9 bases. The sequence derives from a human donor with multiple sclerosis. The CDR3 nucleotides are TGTGCCAGCAACAGCGACAGGGGGTACTCTGGGGCCAACGTCCTGACTTTC. As protein: CASNSDRGYSGANVLTF.